A single TCR beta chain is shown here with its context. The antigen is not known. This CDR3 is built from 15 residues. Germline CDR1 SGHRS, CDR2 YFSETQ. In preparing the TRB cDNA libraries, 5' RACE with UMI labels was used. One entry per CDR3 protein, without DNA, is what TCRdb gives after re-calling the 5' RACE reads. Its listing shows about 120,000 distinct CDR3 sequences. The data derive from a study of CXCR3-negative and CXCR3-positive naive CD8 T cells. Whole-study findings and limits: CXCR3-positive naive cells had more hydrophobic TRB CDR3s than CXCR3-negative naive cells.

The sequencing sample was made of naive CXCR3+ CD8+ T cells from blood. Subset reported: CD45RO-CCR7+CD27+CD95- naive CD8+ T cells expressing CXCR3 (TNR3+). This clonotype originated in a human donor in good health. Some clones in this sample may be carry-over from other donors' samples. This sequence joins TRBV5-1 and TRBJ2-6. CDR3 sequence reads: CASSTGDSGANVLTF.